This T cell receptor beta chain was identified in a study of T cells after yellow fever vaccination. Study-level findings and limits: Most clones from primary vaccination resurfaced after the booster (around 95% CD4, around 89% CD8). Within FACS-sorted repertoires, abundant clonotypes contaminating from the bulk population could be present.

The germline gives CDR1 ENHRY, CDR2 SYGVKD. The CDR3 is 14 residues long. Trimming cost V 10 bases and J 5 bases; bases outside gene matches: 10. The table lists this clonotype with a few counts. Its specificity is unknown. A 5'RACE template-switching step, the method used to make TCR cDNA, added a universal primer site and UMIs. TCRdb ran MiXCR on the 5' RACE reads and lists one entry per CDR3 protein. The sample shows 250,000 to 300,000 distinct CDR3 sequences, under 15% of them seen only once. This sequence was found in a man aged 25 to 40 who received the YFV17D yellow fever vaccine. The V gene is TRBV10-3, the J gene TRBJ2-5; the match to TRBD2 covers 10 bases. Sample: CD4+ T cells sorted from PBMCs, taken 45 days after the yellow fever booster vaccination. As DNA, the CDR3 is TGTGCCACCCAGGGAGCTAGCGGGAGTGAGACCCAGTACTTC. Residues: CATQGASGSETQYF.